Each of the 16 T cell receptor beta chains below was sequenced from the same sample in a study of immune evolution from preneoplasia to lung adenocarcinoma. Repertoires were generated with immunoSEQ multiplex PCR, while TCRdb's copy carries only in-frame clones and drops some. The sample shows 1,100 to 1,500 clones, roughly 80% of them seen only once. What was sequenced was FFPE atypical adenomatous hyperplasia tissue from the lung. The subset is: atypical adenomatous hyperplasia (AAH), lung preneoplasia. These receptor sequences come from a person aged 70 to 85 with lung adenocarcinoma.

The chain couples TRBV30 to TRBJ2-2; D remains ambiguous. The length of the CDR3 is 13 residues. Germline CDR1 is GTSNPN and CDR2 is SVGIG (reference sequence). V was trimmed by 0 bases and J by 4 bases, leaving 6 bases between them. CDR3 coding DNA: TGTGCCTGGAGTGTTCAGAGCACCGGGGAGCTGTTTTTT. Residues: CAWSVQSTGELFF.

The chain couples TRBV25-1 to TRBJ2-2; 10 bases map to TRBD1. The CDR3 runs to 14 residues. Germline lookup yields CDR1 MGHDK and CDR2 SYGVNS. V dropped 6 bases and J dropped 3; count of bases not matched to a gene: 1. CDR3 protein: CASRTGGDTGELFF. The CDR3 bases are TGTGCCAGCAGGACAGGGGGCGACACCGGGGAGCTGTTTTTT. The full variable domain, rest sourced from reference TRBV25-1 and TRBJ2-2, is EADIYQTPRYLVIGTGKKITLECSQTMGHDKMYWYQQDPGMELHLIHYSYGVNSTEKGDLSSESTVSRIRTEHFPLTLESARPSHTSQYLCASRTGGDTGELFFGEGSRLTVL.

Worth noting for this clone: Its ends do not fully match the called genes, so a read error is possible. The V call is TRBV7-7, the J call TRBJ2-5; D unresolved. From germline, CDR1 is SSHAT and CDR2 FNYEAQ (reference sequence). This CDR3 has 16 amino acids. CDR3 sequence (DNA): TGTGCTAGCAGCGCCGGGTTGGGCACCTCTCAAGAGACCCAGTACTTC. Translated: CASSAGLGTSQETQYF.

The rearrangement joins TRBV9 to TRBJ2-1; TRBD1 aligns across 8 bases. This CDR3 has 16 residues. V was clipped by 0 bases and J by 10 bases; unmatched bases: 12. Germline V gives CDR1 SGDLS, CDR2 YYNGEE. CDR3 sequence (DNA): TGTGCCAGCAGCGTAGCCCCCGCGACAGGGGAAGGAGAGCAGTTCTTC. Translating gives CASSVAPATGEGEQFF.

CDR3: CATGAPGWAQPQHF. The DNA of the CDR3 is TGTGCCACCGGGGCCCCGGGATGGGCTCAGCCCCAGCATTTT. The genes are TRBV6-6 and TRBJ1-5, with a weak D call TRBD1 (5 bases). The CDR3 covers 14 residues. The germline V gene encodes CDR1 MNHNY and CDR2 SVGAGI (reference sequence). V lost 10 bases to trimming and J lost 6 bases, with 19 bases between them.

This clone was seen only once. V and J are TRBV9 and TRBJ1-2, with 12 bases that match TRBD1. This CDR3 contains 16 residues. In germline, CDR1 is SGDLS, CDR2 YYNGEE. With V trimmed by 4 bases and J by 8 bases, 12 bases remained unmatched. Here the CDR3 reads CASSREVGQGARGYTF. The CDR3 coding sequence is TGTGCCAGCAGCAGAGAGGTGGGACAGGGGGCGAGGGGCTACACCTTC. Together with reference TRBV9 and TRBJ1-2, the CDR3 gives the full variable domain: DSGVTQTPKHLITATGQRVTLRCSPRSGDLSVYWYQQSLDQGLQFLIQYYNGEERAKGNILERFSAQQFPDLHSELNLSSLELGDSALYFCASSREVGQGARGYTFGSGTRLTVV.

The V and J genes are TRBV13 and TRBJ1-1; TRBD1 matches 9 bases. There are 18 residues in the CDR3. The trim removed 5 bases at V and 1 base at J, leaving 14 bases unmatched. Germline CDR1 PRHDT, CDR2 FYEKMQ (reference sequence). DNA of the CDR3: TGTGCCAGCAGCGCCGGAAACCCGACAGGGGGAAGGAACACTGAAGCTTTCTTT. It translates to CASSAGNPTGGRNTEAFF.

The CDR3 coding sequence is TGTGCCAGCAGCCAAGACAGGGTAAAGCAGTACTTC. Its protein product is CASSQDRVKQYF. The chain joins TRBV14 to TRBJ2-7; D may be TRBD1 (5 bases). Germline lookup yields CDR1 SGHDN and CDR2 FVKESK. This CDR3 is 12 amino acids long. The V gene lost 0 bases and the J gene lost 8 bases, with 8 bases spanning the gap.

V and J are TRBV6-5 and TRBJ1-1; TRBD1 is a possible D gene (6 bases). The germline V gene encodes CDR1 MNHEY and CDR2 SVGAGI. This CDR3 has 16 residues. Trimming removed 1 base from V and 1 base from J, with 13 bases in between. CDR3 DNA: TGTGCCAGCAGTTACTTGGTCACAGGGCGGAACACTGAAGCTTTCTTT. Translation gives CASSYLVTGRNTEAFF.

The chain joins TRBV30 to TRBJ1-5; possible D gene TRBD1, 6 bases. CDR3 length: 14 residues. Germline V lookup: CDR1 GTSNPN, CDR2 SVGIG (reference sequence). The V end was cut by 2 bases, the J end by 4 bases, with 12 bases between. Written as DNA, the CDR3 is TGTGCCTGGAGTACCCGGGACAAAAATCAGCCCCAGCATTTT. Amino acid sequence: CAWSTRDKNQPQHF.

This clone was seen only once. The CDR3, as DNA: TGTGCCAGCAGCCCGTTGGGGGGCTCAGATACGCAGTATTTT. Translating gives CASSPLGGSDTQYF. The chain couples TRBV5-4 to TRBJ2-3; the D call may be TRBD1 or TRBD2 (6 bases each). Germline V gene lookup returns CDR1 SGHNT and CDR2 YYREEE (reference sequence). V dropped 4 bases and J dropped 4 bases, with 13 bases sitting between them. This CDR3 is built from 14 residues.

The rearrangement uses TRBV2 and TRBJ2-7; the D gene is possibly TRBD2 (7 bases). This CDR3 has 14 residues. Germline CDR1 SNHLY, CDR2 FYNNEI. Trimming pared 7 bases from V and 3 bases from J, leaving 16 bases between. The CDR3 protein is CASKVGASGYEQYF. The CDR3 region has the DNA TGTGCCAGCAAGGTGGGGGCTAGCGGCTACGAGCAGTACTTC. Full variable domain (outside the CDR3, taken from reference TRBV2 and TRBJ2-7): EPEVTQTPSHQVTQMGQEVILRCVPISNHLYFYWYRQILGQKVEFLVSFYNNEISEKSEIFDDQFSVERPDGSNFTLKIRSTKLEDSAMYFCASKVGASGYEQYFGPGTRLTVT.

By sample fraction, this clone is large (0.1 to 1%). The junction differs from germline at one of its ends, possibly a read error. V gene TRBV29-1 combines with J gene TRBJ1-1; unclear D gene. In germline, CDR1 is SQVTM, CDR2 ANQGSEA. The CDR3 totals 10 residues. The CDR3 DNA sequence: TGCAGCGTTGATGGTTCAGGACGCAACTTT. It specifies CSVDGSGRNF. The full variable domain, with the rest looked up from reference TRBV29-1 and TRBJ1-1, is SAVISQKPSRDICQRGTSLTIQCQVDSQVTMMFWYRQQPGQSLTLIATANQGSEATYESGFVIDKFPISRPNLTFSTLTVSNMSPEDSSIYLCSVDGSGRNFGQGTRLTVV.

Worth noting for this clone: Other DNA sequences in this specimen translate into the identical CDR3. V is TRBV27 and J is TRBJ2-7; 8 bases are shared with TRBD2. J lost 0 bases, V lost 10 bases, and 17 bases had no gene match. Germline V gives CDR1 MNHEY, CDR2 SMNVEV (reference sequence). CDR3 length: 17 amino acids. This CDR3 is CATSERLAGGSSYEQYF. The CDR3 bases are TGTGCCACCTCAGAGAGGCTAGCGGGCGGGAGCTCCTACGAGCAGTACTTC.

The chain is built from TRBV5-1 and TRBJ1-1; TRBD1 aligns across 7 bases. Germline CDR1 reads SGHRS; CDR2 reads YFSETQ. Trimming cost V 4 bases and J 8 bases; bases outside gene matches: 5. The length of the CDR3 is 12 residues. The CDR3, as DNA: TGCGCCAGCAGCCCGGAGACAGGGGAAGCTTTCTTT. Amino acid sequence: CASSPETGEAFF.

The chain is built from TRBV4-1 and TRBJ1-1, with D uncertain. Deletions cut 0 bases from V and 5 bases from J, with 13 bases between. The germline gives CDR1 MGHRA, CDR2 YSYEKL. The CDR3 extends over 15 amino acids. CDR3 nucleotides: TGCGCCAGCAGCCAAGATCGGCCGGGGAGGACTGAAGCTTTCTTT. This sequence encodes CASSQDRPGRTEAFF.